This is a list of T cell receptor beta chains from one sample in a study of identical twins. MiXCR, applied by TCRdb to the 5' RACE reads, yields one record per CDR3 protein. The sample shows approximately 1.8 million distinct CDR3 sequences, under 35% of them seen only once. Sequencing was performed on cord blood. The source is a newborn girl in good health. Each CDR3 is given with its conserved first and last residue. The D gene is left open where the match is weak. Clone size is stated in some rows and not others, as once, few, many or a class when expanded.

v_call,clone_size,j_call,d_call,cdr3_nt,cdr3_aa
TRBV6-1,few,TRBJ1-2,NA,TGTGCCAGCAAAGGGGTAGTCCCGGGTTTTGGCTACACCTTC,CASKGVVPGFGYTF
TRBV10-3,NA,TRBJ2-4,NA,TGTGCCATCAGTGTCGGGTATGGAGCCAAAAACATTCAGTACTTC,CAISVGYGAKNIQYF
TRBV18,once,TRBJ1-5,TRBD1,TGTGCCAGCTCACCCAATCCAGACAGGGATCAGCCCCAGCATTTT,CASSPNPDRDQPQHF
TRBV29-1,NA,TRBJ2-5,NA,TGCAGCGTTGATGGGAGGACCCCGATTAGCGTTCAAAAAGAGACCCAGTACTTC,CSVDGRTPISVQKETQYF
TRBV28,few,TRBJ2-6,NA,TGTGCCAGCAGTCCGCAACCCGGTCTGTCTGGGGCCAACGTCCTGACTTTC,CASSPQPGLSGANVLTF
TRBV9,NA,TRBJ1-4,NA,TGTGCCAGCAGCGTAAACAGGGTGGATGAAAAACTGTTTTTT,CASSVNRVDEKLFF
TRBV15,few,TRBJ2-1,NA,TGTGCCACCAACGGCGGGCCATACAATGAGCAGTTCTTC,CATNGGPYNEQFF
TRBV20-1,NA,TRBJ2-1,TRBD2,TGCAGTGCTAGAGATCGAGCTAGCGGGGGGATCCATGAGCAGTTCTTC,CSARDRASGGIHEQFF
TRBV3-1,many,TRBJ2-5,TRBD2,TGTGCCAGCAGCCAAGTTGCGGGAGGCGGTGAGACCCAGTACTTC,CASSQVAGGGETQYF
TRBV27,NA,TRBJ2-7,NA,TGTGCCAGCAGTTTATTCCCCTCAGGGGGGGGGCACGAGCAGTACTTC,CASSLFPSGGGHEQYF
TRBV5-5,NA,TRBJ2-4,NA,TGTGCCAGCAGCTTGGTTTCCGGAGGGCCTTTGGTGCAGTACTTC,CASSLVSGGPLVQYF
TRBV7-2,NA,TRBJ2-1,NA,TGTGCCAGCAGCTCCGGGGGTATCTCCTACAATGAGCAGTTCTTC,CASSSGGISYNEQFF
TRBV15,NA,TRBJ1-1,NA,TGTGCCACCAGCAGGTTGGGCAGGGCGCACGCTGAAGCTTTCTTT,CATSRLGRAHAEAFF
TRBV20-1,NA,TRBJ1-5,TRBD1,TGCAGTGCTATCCCCGGGACAGGGCATAGGGGTCAGCCCCAGCATTTT,CSAIPGTGHRGQPQHF
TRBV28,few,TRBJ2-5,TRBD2,TGTGCCAGCAGTCCTCTAGCGGGAGGTATAGAGACCCAGTACTTC,CASSPLAGGIETQYF
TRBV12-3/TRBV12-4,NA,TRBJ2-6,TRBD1,TGTGCCAGCAGTTCCGGACAGGCTACAGAGGCTGGGGCCAACGTCCTGACTTTC,CASSSGQATEAGANVLTF
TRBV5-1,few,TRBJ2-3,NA,TGCGCCAGCAGCTTGGATCCGATCAACACAGATACGCAGTATTTT,CASSLDPINTDTQYF
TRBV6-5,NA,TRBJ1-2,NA,TGTGCCAGCAGTTACTCCACCTCGGTAAACTATGGCTACACCTTC,CASSYSTSVNYGYTF
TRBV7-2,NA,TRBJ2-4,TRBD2,TGTGCCAGCACGAGACTAGCGGGGTACAATGAGCAGTACTTC,CASTRLAGYNEQYF
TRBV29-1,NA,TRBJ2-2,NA,TGCAGCTACTCTCGGGGGAACACCGGGGAGCTGTTTTTT,CSYSRGNTGELFF
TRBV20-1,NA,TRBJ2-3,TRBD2,TGCAGTGCTTACCTGACTAGCTCGGGTGGCACAGATACGCAGTATTTT,CSAYLTSSGGTDTQYF
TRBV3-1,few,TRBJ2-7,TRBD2,TGTGCCAGCAGCCCGCGATTAGCGGGAGTGGAGCAGTACTTC,CASSPRLAGVEQYF
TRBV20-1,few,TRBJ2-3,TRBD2,TGCAGTGCCAAGAGGGTGCTAGCGGGAGCTGTAGATACGCAGTATTTT,CSAKRVLAGAVDTQYF
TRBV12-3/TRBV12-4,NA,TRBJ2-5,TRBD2,TGTGCCAGCAGTTTAGCCGGACTAGGAGGGGAGACCCAGTACTTC,CASSLAGLGGETQYF
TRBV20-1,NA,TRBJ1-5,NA,TGCAGTGCTAGGAGTCGGAGTCAGCCCCAGCATTTT,CSARSRSQPQHF
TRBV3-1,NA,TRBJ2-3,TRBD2,TGTGCCAGCAGCCAAGTAATAGCGGGGACAGATACGCAGTATTTT,CASSQVIAGTDTQYF
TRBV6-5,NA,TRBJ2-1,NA,TGTGCCAGCAGTCCCCGACCCAGGGTTGATGAGCAGTTCTTC,CASSPRPRVDEQFF
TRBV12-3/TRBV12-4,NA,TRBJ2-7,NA,TGTGCCAGCAGTTCCAGGTTTCCCAACGAGCAGTACTTC,CASSSRFPNEQYF
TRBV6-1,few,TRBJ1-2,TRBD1,TGTGCCAGCACTTCCCAGGGGGCATCTAACTATGGCTACACCTTC,CASTSQGASNYGYTF
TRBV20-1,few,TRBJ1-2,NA,TGCAGTGCTAGAGATCGTCGGGGGGACTATGGCTACACCTTC,CSARDRRGDYGYTF
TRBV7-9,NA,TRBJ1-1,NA,TGTGCCATCAGCTTTACAGGTAACACTGAAGCTTTCTTT,CAISFTGNTEAFF
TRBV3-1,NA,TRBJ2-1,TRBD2,TGTGCCAGCAGCCAAGGGTTCTCCTGGACTAGCCCCTCCTACAATGAGCAGTTCTTC,CASSQGFSWTSPSYNEQFF
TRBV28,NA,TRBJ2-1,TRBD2,TGTGCCAGCAGGACCCTAGCGGGAGATGGGAGACAGCAGTTCTTC,CASRTLAGDGRQQFF
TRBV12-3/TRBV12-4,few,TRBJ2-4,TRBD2,TGTGCCAGCAGGGCTAGCGGGGGTAACGCCAAAAACATTCAGTACTTC,CASRASGGNAKNIQYF
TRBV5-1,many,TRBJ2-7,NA,TGCGCCAGCAGCTTGTCCCCTAATAACGAGCAGTACTTC,CASSLSPNNEQYF
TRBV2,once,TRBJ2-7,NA,TGTGCCAGCAAGATAATCGGTTCGGGAGTCTACAATGAGCAGTACTTC,CASKIIGSGVYNEQYF
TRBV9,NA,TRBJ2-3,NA,TGTGCCGGCAGCGTAGGGGTGAGCGCTAGCACAGATACGCAGTATTTT,CAGSVGVSASTDTQYF
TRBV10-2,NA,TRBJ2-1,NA,TGCGCCAGCAGTGAGTTTAGGGCAAGGGAGCAGTTCTTC,CASSEFRAREQFF
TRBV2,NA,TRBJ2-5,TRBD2,TGTGCCAGCAGGGGGGAGGGACTAGCGGGCCATGAGCAGTACTTC,CASRGEGLAGHEQYF
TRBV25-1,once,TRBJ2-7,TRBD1,TGTGCCAGCACCAACCGGGACAGGGGGCACAATGAGCAGTACTTC,CASTNRDRGHNEQYF
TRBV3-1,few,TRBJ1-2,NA,TGTGCCAGCAGCCAAGGTATGCAGGGGTTGGGCTACACCTTC,CASSQGMQGLGYTF
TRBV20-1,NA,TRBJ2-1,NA,TGCAGTGCTAGTACAGTCTATTCCAATTACAATGAGCAGTTCTTC,CSASTVYSNYNEQFF
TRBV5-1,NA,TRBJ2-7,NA,TGCGCCAGCAGCTTGGTTCTCCGAGCGCCCTACGAGCAGTACTTC,CASSLVLRAPYEQYF
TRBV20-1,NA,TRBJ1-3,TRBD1,TGCAGTGCGGGACAGGGAAGCTCTGGAAACACCATATATTTT,CSAGQGSSGNTIYF
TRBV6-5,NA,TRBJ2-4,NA,TGTGCCAGCAGTTTGGGCCCCCTGAGTTTGGGCATTCAGTACTTC,CASSLGPLSLGIQYF
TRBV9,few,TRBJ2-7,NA,TGTGCCAGCAGCATCGGCGGGACGTTCACCTACGAGCAGTACTTC,CASSIGGTFTYEQYF
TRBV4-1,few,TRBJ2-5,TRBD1,TGCGCCAGCAGCCAAACCGGGACAGGGGATGGGGCCCAGTACTTC,CASSQTGTGDGAQYF
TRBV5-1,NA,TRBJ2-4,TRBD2,TGCGCCAGCAGTTCTTCTAGCGGCAAAAACATTCAGTACTTC,CASSSSSGKNIQYF
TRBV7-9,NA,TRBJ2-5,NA,TGTTCCAGCAGTCAGGTGGGGACCCAGTACTTC,CSSSQVGTQYF
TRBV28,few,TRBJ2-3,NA,TGTGCCAGCAGCTGCCCGGCGAGCACAGATACGCAGTATTTT,CASSCPASTDTQYF
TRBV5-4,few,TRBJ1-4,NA,TGTGCCAGCAGCCCAGAACTCGGGGAAAAACTGTTTTTT,CASSPELGEKLFF
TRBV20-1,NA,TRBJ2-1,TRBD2,TGCATTGCTCCCGGGGGGACTAGCGGGGGACCCTACAATGAGCAGTTCTTC,CIAPGGTSGGPYNEQFF
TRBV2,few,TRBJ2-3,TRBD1,TGTGCCAGCAGCCCAGACAGGGACCCCCAAGATACGCAGTATTTT,CASSPDRDPQDTQYF
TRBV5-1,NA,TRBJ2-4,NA,TGCGCCAGCAGGGACAGTCCCTCCAAAAACATTCAGTACTTC,CASRDSPSKNIQYF
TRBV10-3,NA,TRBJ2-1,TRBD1,TGTGCCATCAGTGAGTCCGTTAGACAGGGGCGAATGGAGACCCAGTTCTTC,CAISESVRQGRMETQFF